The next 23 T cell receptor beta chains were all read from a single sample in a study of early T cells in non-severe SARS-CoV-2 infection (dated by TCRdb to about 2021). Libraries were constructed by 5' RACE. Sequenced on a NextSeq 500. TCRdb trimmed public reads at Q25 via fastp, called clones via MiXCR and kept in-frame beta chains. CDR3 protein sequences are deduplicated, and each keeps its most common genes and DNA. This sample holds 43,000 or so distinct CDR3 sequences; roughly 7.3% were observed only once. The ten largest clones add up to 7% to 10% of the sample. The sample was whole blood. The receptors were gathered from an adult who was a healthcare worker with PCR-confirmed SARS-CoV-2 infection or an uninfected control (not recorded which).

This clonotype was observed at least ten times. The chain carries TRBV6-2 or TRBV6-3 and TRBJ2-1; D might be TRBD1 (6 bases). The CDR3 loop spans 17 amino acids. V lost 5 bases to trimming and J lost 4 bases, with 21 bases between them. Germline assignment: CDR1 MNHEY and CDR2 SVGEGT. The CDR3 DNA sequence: TGTGCCAGCAGTACCCTCACCTACAGGGAAAGTTACAATGAGCAGTTCTTC. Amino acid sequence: CASSTLTYRESYNEQFF.

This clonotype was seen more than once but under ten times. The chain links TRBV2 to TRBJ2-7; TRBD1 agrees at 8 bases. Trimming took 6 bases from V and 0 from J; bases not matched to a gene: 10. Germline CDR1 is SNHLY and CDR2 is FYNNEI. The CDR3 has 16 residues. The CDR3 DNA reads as TGTGCCAGCAGGCGAGGACAGGGCCCGAGCTCCTACGAGCAGTACTTC. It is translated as CASRRGQGPSSYEQYF. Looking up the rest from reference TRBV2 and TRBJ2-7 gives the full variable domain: EPEVTQTPSHQVTQMGQEVILRCVPISNHLYFYWYRQILGQKVEFLVSFYNNEISEKSEIFDDQFSVERPDGSNFTLKIRSTKLEDSAMYFCASRRGQGPSSYEQYFGPGTRLTVT.

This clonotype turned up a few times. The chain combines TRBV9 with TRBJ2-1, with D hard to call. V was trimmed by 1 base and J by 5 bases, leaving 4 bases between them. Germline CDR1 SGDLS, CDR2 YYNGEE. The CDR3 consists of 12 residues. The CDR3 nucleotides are TGTGCCAGCAGCGTATATAACAATGAGCAGTTCTTC. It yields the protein CASSVYNNEQFF. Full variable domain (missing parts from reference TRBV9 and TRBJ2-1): DSGVTQTPKHLITATGQRVTLRCSPRSGDLSVYWYQQSLDQGLQFLIQYYNGEERAKGNILERFSAQQFPDLHSELNLSSLELGDSALYFCASSVYNNEQFFGPGTRLTVL.

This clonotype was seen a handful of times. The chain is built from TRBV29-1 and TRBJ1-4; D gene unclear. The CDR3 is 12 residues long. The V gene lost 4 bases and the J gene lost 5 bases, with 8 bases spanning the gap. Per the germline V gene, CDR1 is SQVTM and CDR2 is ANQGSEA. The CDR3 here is CSVGRTNEKLFF. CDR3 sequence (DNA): TGCAGCGTTGGCAGGACGAATGAAAAACTGTTTTTT.

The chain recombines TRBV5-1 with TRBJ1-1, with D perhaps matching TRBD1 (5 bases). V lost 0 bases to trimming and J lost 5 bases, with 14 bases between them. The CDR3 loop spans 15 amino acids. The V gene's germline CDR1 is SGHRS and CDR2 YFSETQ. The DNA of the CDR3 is TGCGCCAGCAGCTTGGGAAGGGGCGGTGGGACTGAAGCTTTCTTT. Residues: CASSLGRGGGTEAFF. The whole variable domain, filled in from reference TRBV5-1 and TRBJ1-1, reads KAGVTQTPRYLIKTRGQQVTLSCSPISGHRSVSWYQQTPGQGLQFLFEYFSETQRNKGNFPGRFSGRQFSNSRSEMNVSTLELGDSALYLCASSLGRGGGTEAFFGQGTRLTVV.

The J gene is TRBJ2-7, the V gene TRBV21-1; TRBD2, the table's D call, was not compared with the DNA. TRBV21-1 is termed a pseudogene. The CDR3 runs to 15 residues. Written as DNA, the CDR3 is TGTGCCAGCAGCAAAGGGGGGACGGGAGATATAGGGCAGTACTTC. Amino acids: CASSKGGTGDIGQYF.

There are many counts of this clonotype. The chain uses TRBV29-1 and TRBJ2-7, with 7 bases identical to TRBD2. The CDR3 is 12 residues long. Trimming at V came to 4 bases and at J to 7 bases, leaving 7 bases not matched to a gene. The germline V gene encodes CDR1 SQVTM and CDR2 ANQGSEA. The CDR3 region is CSVAGRAREQYF. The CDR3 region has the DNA TGCAGCGTTGCGGGGAGGGCTCGGGAGCAGTACTTC.

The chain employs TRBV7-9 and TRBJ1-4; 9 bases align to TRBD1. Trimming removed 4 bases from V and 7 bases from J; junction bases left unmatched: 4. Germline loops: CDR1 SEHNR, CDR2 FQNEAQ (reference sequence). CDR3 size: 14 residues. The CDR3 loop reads CASSWDRVFEKLFF. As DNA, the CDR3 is TGTGCCAGCAGCTGGGACAGGGTGTTTGAAAAACTGTTTTTT.

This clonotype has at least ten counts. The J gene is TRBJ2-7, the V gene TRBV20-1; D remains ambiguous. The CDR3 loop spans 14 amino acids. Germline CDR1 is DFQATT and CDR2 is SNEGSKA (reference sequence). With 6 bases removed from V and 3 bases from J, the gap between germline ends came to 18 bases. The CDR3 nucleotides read TGCAGTGCCATCGGCCGGCAGCTAGACTACGAGCAGTACTTC. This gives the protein CSAIGRQLDYEQYF.

DNA for the CDR3: TGCGCCAGCAGCCAAGAAAGATACGACACAGATACGCAGTATTTT. Its protein is CASSQERYDTDTQYF. The gene calls are TRBV4-1 and TRBJ2-3; D remains ambiguous. Germline-derived CDR1 and CDR2 are MGHRA and YSYEKL. The CDR3 contains 15 residues. Trimming cost V 0 bases and J 2 bases, with 9 bases left between them.

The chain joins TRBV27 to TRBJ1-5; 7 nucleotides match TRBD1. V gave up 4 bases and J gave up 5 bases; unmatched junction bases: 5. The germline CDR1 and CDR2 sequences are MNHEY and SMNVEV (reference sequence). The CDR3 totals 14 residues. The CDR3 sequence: CASSSGQPYQPQHF. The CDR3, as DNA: TGTGCCAGCAGTTCGGGACAGCCATATCAGCCCCAGCATTTT.

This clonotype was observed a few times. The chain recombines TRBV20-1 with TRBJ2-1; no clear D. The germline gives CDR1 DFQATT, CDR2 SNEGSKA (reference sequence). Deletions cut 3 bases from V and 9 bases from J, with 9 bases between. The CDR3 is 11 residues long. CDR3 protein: CSASGLPEQFF. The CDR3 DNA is TGCAGTGCTAGTGGTCTGCCTGAGCAGTTCTTC.

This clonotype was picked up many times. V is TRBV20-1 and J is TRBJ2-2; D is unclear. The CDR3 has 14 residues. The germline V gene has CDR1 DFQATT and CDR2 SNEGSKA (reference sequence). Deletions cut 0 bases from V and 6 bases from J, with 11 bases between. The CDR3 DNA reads TGCAGTGCTAGAGATTACCAGGTCGCCGGGGAGCTGTTTTTT. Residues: CSARDYQVAGELFF.

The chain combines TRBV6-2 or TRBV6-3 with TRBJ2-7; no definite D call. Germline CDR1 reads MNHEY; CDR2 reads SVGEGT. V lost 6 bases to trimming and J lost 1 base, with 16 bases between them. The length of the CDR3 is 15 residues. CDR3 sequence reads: CASRLTSLKSYEQYF. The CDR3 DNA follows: TGTGCCAGCAGATTGACATCGCTTAAATCCTACGAGCAGTACTTC.

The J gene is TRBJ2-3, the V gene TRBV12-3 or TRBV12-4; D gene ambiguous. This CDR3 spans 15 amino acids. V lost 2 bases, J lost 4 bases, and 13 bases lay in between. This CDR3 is CASSLSGFVADTQYF. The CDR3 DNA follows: TGTGCCAGCAGTTTAAGTGGTTTTGTCGCAGATACGCAGTATTTT.

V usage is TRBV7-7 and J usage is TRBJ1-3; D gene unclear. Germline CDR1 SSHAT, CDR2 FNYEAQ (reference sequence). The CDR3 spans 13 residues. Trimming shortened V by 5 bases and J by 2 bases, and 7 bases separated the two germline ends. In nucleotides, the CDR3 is TGTGCCAGCAGCGAAGACCCTGGAAACACCATATATTTT. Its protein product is CASSEDPGNTIYF.

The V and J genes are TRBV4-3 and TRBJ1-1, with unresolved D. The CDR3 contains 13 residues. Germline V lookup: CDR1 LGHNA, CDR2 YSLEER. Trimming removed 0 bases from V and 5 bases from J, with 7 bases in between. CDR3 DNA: TGCGCCAGCAGCCAAGATCGTGGGACTGAAGCTTTCTTT. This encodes CASSQDRGTEAFF.

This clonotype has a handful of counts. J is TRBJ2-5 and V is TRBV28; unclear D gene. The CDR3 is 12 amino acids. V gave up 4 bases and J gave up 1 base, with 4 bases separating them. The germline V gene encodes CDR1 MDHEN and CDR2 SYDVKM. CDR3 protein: CASSSSQETQYF. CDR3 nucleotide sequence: TGTGCCAGCAGTTCTAGCCAAGAGACCCAGTACTTC.

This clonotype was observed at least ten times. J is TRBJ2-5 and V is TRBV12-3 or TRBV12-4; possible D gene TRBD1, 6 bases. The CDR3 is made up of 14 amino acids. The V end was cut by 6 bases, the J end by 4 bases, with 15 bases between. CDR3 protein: CASSRTAPGETQYF. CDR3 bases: TGTGCCAGCAGCAGGACAGCCCCGGGAGAGACCCAGTACTTC.

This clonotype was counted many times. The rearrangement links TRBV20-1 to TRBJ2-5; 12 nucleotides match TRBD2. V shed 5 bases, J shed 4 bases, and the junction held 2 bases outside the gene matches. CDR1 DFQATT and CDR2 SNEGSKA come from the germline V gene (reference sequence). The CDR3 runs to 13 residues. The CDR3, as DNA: TGCAGTGCTCTAGCGGGGGGGCTAGAGACCCAGTACTTC. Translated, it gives CSALAGGLETQYF.

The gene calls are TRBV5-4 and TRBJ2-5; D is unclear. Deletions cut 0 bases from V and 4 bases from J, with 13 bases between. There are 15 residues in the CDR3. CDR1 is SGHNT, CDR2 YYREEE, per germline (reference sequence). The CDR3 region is CASSLAMTSPETQYF. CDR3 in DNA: TGTGCCAGCAGCTTGGCTATGACAAGTCCAGAGACCCAGTACTTC.

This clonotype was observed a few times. CDR3 sequence: CASSLTAGSGGNGYTF. The CDR3 nucleotides read TGTGCCAGCTCCCTAACCGCCGGGTCGGGAGGAAATGGCTACACCTTC. The chain joins TRBV18 to TRBJ1-2; D is unresolved. The V end was cut by 6 bases, the J end by 6 bases, with 23 bases between. Germline-derived CDR1 and CDR2 are KGHSH and LQKENI. There are 16 residues in the CDR3. Combining the CDR3 with reference TRBV18 and TRBJ1-2 gives the whole variable domain NAGVMQNPRHLVRRRGQEARLRCSPMKGHSHVYWYRQLPEEGLKFMVYLQKENIIDESGMPKERFSAEFPKEGPSILRIQQVVRGDSAAYFCASSLTAGSGGNGYTFGSGTRLTVV.

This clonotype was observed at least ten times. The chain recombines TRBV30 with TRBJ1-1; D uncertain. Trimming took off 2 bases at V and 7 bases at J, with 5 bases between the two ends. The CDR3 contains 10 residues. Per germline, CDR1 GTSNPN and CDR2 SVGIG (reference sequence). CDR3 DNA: TGTGCCTGGAGTCCCAATGAAGCTTTCTTT. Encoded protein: CAWSPNEAFF.